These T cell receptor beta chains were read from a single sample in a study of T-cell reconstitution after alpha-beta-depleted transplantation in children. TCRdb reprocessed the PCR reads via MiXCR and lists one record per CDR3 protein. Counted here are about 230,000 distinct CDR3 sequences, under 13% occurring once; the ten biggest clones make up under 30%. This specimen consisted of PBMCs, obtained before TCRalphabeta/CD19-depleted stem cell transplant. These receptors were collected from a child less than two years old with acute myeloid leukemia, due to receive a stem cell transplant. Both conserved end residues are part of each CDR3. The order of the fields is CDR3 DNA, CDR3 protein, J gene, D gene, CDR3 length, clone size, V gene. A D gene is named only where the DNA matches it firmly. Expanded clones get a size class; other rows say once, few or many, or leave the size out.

TGCAGCGTTGCGGGGGCCACTGAAGCTTTCTTT CSVAGATEAFF TRBJ1-1 - 11 many TRBV29-1
TGTGCCAGCAGCCCCGGGACAGGGGTTGAAAAACTGTTTTTT CASSPGTGVEKLFF TRBJ1-4 TRBD1 14 few TRBV6-2/TRBV6-3
TGTGCCAGCTCACCACCGTCAGCTGAAGCTTTCTTT CASSPPSAEAFF TRBJ1-1 - 12 - TRBV18
TGTGCCAGCAGCTTACGGACTGTCATGCGGGAGACCCAGTACTTC CASSLRTVMRETQYF TRBJ2-5 - 15 many TRBV7-8
TGTGCCAGCACCCCCGGGACAGGGGTTCAGCCCCAGCATTTT CASTPGTGVQPQHF TRBJ1-5 TRBD1 14 many TRBV28
TGCGCCAGCAGCTTGGATCGGCGAAACACCATATATTTT CASSLDRRNTIYF TRBJ1-3 - 13 many TRBV5-1
TGTGCCACCAGTGACCAGGGTATCAACACAGATACGCAGTATTTT CATSDQGINTDTQYF TRBJ2-3 - 15 many TRBV24-1
TGCGCCAGCAGTGAGCCCCGTGCGTATGAGACCCAGTACTTC CASSEPRAYETQYF TRBJ2-5 - 14 many TRBV10-2
TGCAGCGTTGCCTACAGGGGGCTAAACACTGAAGCTTTCTTT CSVAYRGLNTEAFF TRBJ1-1 TRBD1 14 - TRBV29-1
TGTGCCAGCAGGGACCCGGGACGGCCTTCCAACGAGCAGTACTTC CASRDPGRPSNEQYF TRBJ2-7 - 15 few TRBV2
TGTGCCAGCAGCTACGCCTTGTTGGGGGGTGGGGCCAACGTCCTGACTTTC CASSYALLGGGANVLTF TRBJ2-6 - 17 - TRBV6-5
TGTGCCAGCAGTTCTCCCCCCGAGCCCACCGGGGAGCTGTTTTTT CASSSPPEPTGELFF TRBJ2-2 - 15 many TRBV3-1
TGCAGTGCTACCTCTAGCGGGTACTACAATGAGCAGTTCTTC CSATSSGYYNEQFF TRBJ2-1 TRBD2 14 many TRBV20-1
TGTGCCAGCAGCCAAGCATACAGGGCTGAAGCTTTCTTT CASSQAYRAEAFF TRBJ1-1 - 13 many TRBV3-1